A single sample is the source of the 14 T cell receptor beta chains below, sequenced in a study of cytomegalovirus exposure and HLA in healthy donors. PCR involved 60 Vbeta and 13 Jbeta primers. TCRdb's table, derived via immunoSEQ multiplex PCR, lists solely in-frame clones and lacks some. The table lists under 200,000 clones, roughly 78% of them singletons. Sequences were obtained from PBMCs. The source is a woman in her thirties or forties in good health and CMV-seronegative.

The chain couples TRBV19 to TRBJ1-5, with 8 bases lining up with TRBD1. The CDR3 consists of 16 residues. Germline CDR1 LNHDA, CDR2 SQIVND (reference sequence). V lost 5 bases, J lost 6 bases, and 12 bases stayed unmatched. For the CDR3, the DNA is TGTGCCAGTAGTGAAGATCAGACAGGGGAGAGTCAGCCCCAGCATTTT. Protein product: CASSEDQTGESQPQHF.

This clone has more than one count but fewer than ten. The CDR3 nucleotides are TGCGCCAGCAGCTCCCCCGGGACAGTCACAGATACGCAGTATTTT. The encoded protein is CASSSPGTVTDTQYF. V is TRBV5-1 and J is TRBJ2-3; 7 bases are a match to TRBD1. After removal of 3 bases from V and 2 bases from J, the junction contained 6 bases not matched to a gene. The CDR3 covers 15 residues. Germline V gives CDR1 SGHRS, CDR2 YFSETQ.

J is TRBJ2-7 and V is TRBV21-1; no check of the table's D call, TRBD1, against the DNA was made. TRBV21-1 is a pseudogene. The CDR3 contains 13 residues. In DNA, the CDR3 is TGTGCCAGCAGCCGGGACAGGGTCGACGAGCAGTACTTC. Translation gives CASSRDRVDEQYF.

The chain carries TRBV2 and TRBJ2-7; weak D call: TRBD1 (6 bases). CDR1 and CDR2 (germline): SNHLY, FYNNEI. Trimming took 5 bases from V and 0 from J, leaving 8 bases between them. CDR3 length: 13 residues. The CDR3 bases are TGTGCCAGCAGTTGGGACACCTCCTACGAGCAGTACTTC. Translation gives CASSWDTSYEQYF.

The V and J genes are TRBV2 and TRBJ1-5; no clear D. Germline V lookup: CDR1 SNHLY, CDR2 FYNNEI. This CDR3 region has 13 residues. The V gene lost 4 bases and the J gene lost 1 base, with 5 bases spanning the gap. CDR3 coding DNA: TGTGCCAGCAGTGTGGAGAGCAATCAGCCCCAGCATTTT. Translating it yields CASSVESNQPQHF. The whole variable domain, filled in from reference TRBV2 and TRBJ1-5, reads EPEVTQTPSHQVTQMGQEVILRCVPISNHLYFYWYRQILGQKVEFLVSFYNNEISEKSEIFDDQFSVERPDGSNFTLKIRSTKLEDSAMYFCASSVESNQPQHFGDGTRLSIL.

The V call is TRBV27, the J call TRBJ1-2; TRBD1 aligns across 8 bases. The trim removed 5 bases at V and 5 bases at J, leaving 19 bases unmatched. The CDR3 has 18 residues. The germline V gene has CDR1 MNHEY and CDR2 SMNVEV (reference sequence). CDR3 sequence reads: CASSTGDRRHIIRYGYTF. The CDR3 DNA reads TGTGCCAGCAGTACGGGGGACAGGAGACATATAATTCGGTATGGCTACACCTTC.

The chain combines TRBV5-4 with TRBJ2-1, with 10 nucleotides matching TRBD2. CDR3 length equals 14 residues. V dropped 5 bases and J dropped 2; count of bases not matched to a gene: 1. Germline CDR1 is SGHNT and CDR2 is YYREEE (reference sequence). In DNA form, the CDR3 reads TGTGCCAGCAGGAGCGGGGGGGCCTACAATGAGCAGTTCTTC. Amino acids: CASRSGGAYNEQFF.

In its sample, this clone was seen once. V usage is TRBV6-5 and J usage is TRBJ1-5; perhaps TRBD1 as D (5 bases). The germline V gene encodes CDR1 MNHEY and CDR2 SVGAGI. V was clipped by 7 bases and J by 0 bases, with 7 bases between them. The CDR3 totals 13 residues. The CDR3 loop is CASKQDSNQPQHF. The CDR3, as DNA: TGTGCCAGCAAACAGGATAGCAATCAGCCCCAGCATTTT.

This clone has just a few counts. The chain carries TRBV5-1 and TRBJ1-3; no firm D call. V shed 7 bases and J shed 8 bases, with 22 bases lying between them. Germline V gene sequence: CDR1 SGHRS, CDR2 YFSETQ. The CDR3 totals 15 residues. The chain's CDR3 is CASDEKTKQPYTIYF. The CDR3 DNA sequence: TGCGCCAGCGATGAGAAAACAAAACAGCCATACACCATATATTTT.

A note on this clone: Other nucleotide sequences from this sample produce the same CDR3. This chain joins TRBV2 and TRBJ2-3; 7 bases match TRBD1. This CDR3 contains 14 residues. The germline CDR1 and CDR2 sequences are SNHLY and FYNNEI. With 5 bases clipped from V and 1 base from J, the junction kept 3 bases outside the gene matches. The CDR3 sequence: CASSRTGGTDTQYF. The CDR3 DNA sequence: TGTGCCAGCAGTCGGACAGGAGGCACAGATACGCAGTATTTT.

The chain carries TRBV18 and TRBJ2-7, with TRBD1 matching 8 bases. The V segment lost 1 base and the J segment 6 bases; nucleotides outside the gene matches: 11. This CDR3 contains 16 residues. Germline V gene data show CDR1 as KGHSH and CDR2 as LQKENI. CDR3 coding DNA: TGTGCCAGCTCACCACAACGCGGGACAGGCGGCGCCGAGCAGTACTTC. Translating it yields CASSPQRGTGGAEQYF.

The CDR3 loop is CASSPQGGRIEQYF. CDR3 bases: TGTGCCAGCAGCCCCCAGGGAGGAAGGATCGAGCAGTACTTC. The genes are TRBV7-8 and TRBJ2-7, with D possibly matching TRBD2 (6 bases). V lost 5 bases, J lost 6 bases, and 17 bases lay in between. The germline V gene has CDR1 SGHVS and CDR2 FQNEAQ. There are 14 residues in the CDR3. Combining the CDR3 with reference TRBV7-8 and TRBJ2-7 gives the whole variable domain GAGVSQSPRYKVAKRGQDVALRCDPISGHVSLFWYQQALGQGPEFLTYFQNEAQLDKSGLPSDRFFAERPEGSVSTLKIQRTQQEDSAVYLCASSPQGGRIEQYFGPGTRLTVT.

In this sample, this clone turned up once. The chain employs TRBV18 and TRBJ2-5; the D gene is possibly TRBD1 (5 bases). TRBJ2-7 matches the DNA end more closely, so the J call is doubtful. CDR1 is KGHSH and CDR2 is LQKENI in the germline V gene. The CDR3 is 16 residues long. The CDR3: CASSPPLRQGRYEQYF. CDR3 bases: TGTGCCAGCTCACCACCGTTAAGGCAGGGTCGATACGAGCAGTACTTC.

The J gene is TRBJ1-1, the V gene TRBV9; D possibly corresponds to TRBD1 (5 bases). This CDR3 has 13 amino acids. Per germline, CDR1 SGDLS and CDR2 YYNGEE. V lost 4 bases and J lost 8, with 15 bases in between. The CDR3 coding sequence is TGTGCCAGCAGCCCCCGGGGGGGAAGGGAAGCTTTCTTT. It is translated as CASSPRGGREAFF. Full variable domain (rest looked up from reference TRBV9 and TRBJ1-1): DSGVTQTPKHLITATGQRVTLRCSPRSGDLSVYWYQQSLDQGLQFLIQYYNGEERAKGNILERFSAQQFPDLHSELNLSSLELGDSALYFCASSPRGGREAFFGQGTRLTVV.